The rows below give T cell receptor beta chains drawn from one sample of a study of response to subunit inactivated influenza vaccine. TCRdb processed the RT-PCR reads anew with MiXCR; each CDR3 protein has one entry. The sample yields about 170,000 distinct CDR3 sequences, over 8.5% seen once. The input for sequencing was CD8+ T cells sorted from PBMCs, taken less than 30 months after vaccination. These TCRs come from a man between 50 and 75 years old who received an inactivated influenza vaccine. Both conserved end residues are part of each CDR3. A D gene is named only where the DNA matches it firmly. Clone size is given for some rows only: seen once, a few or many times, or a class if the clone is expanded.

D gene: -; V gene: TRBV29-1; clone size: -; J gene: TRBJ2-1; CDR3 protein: CSVDDGREGYEQFF; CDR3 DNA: TGCAGCGTTGATGATGGGCGGGAAGGGTATGAGCAGTTCTTC
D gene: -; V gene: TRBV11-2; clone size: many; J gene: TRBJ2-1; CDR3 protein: CASSLEGGSSYNEQFF; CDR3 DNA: TGTGCCAGCAGCTTAGAGGGTGGCAGCTCCTACAATGAGCAGTTCTTC
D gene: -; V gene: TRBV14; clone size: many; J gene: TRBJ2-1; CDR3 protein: CASSQDKTGRINEQFF; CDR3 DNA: TGTGCCAGCAGCCAAGATAAAACGGGCCGGATCAATGAGCAGTTCTTC
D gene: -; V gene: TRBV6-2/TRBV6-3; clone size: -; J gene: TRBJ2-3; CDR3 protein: CASSLSSGRTDTQYF; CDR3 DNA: TGTGCCAGCAGCCTTAGTAGCGGACGCACAGATACGCAGTATTTT
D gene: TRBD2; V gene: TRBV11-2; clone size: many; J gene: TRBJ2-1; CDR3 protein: CASSLVRGGPNEQFF; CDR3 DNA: TGTGCCAGCAGCTTAGTGCGGGGGGGCCCCAATGAGCAGTTCTTC
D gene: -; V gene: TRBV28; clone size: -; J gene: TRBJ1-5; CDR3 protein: CASSLPAFYSNQPQHF; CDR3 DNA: TGTGCCAGCAGTTTGCCCGCATTCTATAGCAATCAGCCCCAGCATTTT
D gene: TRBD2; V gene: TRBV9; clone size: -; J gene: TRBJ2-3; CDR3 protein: CASSVSGMADTQYF; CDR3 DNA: TGTGCCAGCAGCGTAAGCGGGATGGCAGATACGCAGTATTTT
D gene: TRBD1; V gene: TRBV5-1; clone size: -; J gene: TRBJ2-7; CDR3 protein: CASSLGGQVRSSYEQYF; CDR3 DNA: TGCGCCAGCAGCTTGGGGGGACAGGTGAGGAGCTCCTACGAGCAGTACTTC
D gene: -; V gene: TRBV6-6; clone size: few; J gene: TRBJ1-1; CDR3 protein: CASSKGPNTEAFF; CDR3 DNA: TGTGCCAGCAGCAAGGGGCCAAACACTGAAGCTTTCTTT
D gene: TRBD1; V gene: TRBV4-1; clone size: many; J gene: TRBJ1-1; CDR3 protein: CASSQGQANTEAFF; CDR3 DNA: TGCGCCAGCAGCCAGGGACAGGCGAACACTGAAGCTTTCTTT
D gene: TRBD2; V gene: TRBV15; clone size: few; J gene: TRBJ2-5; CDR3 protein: CATSRDRLGEGETQYF; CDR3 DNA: TGTGCCACCAGCAGAGACCGGTTAGGGGAGGGGGAGACCCAGTACTTC
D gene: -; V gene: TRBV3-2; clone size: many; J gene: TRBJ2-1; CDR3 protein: CASSQRVAGARRDEQFF; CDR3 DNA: TGTGCCAGCAGCCAAAGAGTAGCGGGGGCCCGTCGAGATGAGCAGTTCTTC
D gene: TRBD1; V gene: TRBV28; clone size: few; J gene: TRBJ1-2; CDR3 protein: CASSWTGRYGYTF; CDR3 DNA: TGTGCCAGCAGTTGGACAGGGAGATATGGCTACACCTTC
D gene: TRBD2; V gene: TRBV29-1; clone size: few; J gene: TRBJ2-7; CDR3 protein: CSVEETSGFSYEQYF; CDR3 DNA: TGCAGCGTTGAAGAAACTAGCGGGTTCTCCTACGAGCAGTACTTC
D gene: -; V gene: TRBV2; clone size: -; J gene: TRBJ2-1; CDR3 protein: CASTHLDGSRGNEQFF; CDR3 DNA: TGTGCCAGCACCCACCTGGACGGATCCCGTGGGAATGAGCAGTTCTTC
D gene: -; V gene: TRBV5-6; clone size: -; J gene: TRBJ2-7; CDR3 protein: CASSLAGNEQYF; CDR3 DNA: TGTGCCAGCAGCTTGGCAGGGAACGAGCAGTACTTC
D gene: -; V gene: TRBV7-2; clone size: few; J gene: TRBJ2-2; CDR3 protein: CASSLRRLRGLAGELFF; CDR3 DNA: TGTGCCAGCAGCTTAAGGCGTTTGCGGGGCTTGGCCGGGGAGCTGTTTTTT
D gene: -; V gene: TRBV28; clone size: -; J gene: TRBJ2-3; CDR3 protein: CASSFASPTDTQYF; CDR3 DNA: TGTGCCAGCAGTTTCGCCAGTCCCACAGATACGCAGTATTTT
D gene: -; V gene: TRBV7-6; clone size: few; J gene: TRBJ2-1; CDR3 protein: CASSLAGPTRISYNEQFF; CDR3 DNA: TGTGCCAGCAGCTTAGCAGGGCCTACTAGAATCTCCTACAATGAGCAGTTCTTC
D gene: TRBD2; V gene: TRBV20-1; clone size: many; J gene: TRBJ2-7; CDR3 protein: CSAGTSGGFSYEQYF; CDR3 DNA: TGCAGTGCCGGGACTAGCGGGGGATTCTCCTACGAGCAGTACTTC
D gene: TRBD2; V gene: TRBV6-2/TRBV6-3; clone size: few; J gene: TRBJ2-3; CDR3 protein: CASSYPTSGREDADTQYF; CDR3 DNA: TGTGCCAGCAGTTACCCGACTAGCGGGAGGGAGGACGCAGATACGCAGTATTTT
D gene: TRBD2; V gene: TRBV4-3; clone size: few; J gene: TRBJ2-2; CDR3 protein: CASSQDSTSGSPAGELFF; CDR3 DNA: TGCGCCAGCAGCCAAGACTCAACTAGCGGGAGTCCGGCCGGGGAGCTGTTTTTT
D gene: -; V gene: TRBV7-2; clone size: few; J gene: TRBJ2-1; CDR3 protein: CASSWGLGSYNEQFF; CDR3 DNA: TGTGCCAGCAGCTGGGGATTGGGCTCCTACAATGAGCAGTTCTTC
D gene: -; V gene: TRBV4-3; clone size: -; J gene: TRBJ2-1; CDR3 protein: CASSQDISGQPYNEQFF; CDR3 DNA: TGCGCCAGCAGCCAAGATATATCCGGACAACCGTACAATGAGCAGTTCTTC
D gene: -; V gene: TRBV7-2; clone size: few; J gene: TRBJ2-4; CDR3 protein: CASSPEAFFLAKNIQYF; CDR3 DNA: TGTGCCAGCAGCCCGGAGGCCTTTTTCCTAGCCAAAAACATTCAGTACTTC
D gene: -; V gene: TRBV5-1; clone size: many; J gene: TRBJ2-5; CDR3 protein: CASSLLATDISETQYF; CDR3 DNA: TGCGCCAGCAGCTTGCTTGCGACCGACATTAGCGAGACCCAGTACTTC
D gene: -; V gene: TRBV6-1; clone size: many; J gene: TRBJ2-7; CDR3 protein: CASRLTPEGSSYEQYF; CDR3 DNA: TGTGCCAGCAGATTGACCCCGGAGGGAAGCTCCTACGAGCAGTACTTC
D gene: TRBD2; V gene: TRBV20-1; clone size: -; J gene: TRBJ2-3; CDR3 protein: CSADELAGVADTQYF; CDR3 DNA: TGCAGTGCTGATGAACTAGCGGGGGTCGCAGATACGCAGTATTTT
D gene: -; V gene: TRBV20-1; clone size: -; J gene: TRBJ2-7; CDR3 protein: CSGGGYTGRASYEQYF; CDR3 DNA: TGCAGTGGGGGGGGCTATACAGGGAGGGCCTCCTACGAGCAGTACTTC
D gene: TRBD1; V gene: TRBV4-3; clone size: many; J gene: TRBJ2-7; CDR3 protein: CASSQAPTGIYEQYF; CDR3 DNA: TGCGCCAGCAGCCAAGCCCCGACAGGGATCTACGAGCAGTACTTC
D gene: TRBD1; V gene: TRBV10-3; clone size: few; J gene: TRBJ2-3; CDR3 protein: CAISEVDRATDTQYF; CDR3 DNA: TGTGCCATCAGTGAGGTGGACAGGGCCACAGATACGCAGTATTTT
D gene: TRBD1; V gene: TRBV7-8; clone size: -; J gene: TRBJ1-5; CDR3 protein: CASSSTGSHQPQHF; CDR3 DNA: TGTGCCAGCAGCTCGACAGGGAGTCATCAGCCCCAGCATTTT
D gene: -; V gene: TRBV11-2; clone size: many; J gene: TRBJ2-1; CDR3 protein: CASSLIGEQFF; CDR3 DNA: TGTGCCAGCAGCTTAATCGGTGAGCAGTTCTTC
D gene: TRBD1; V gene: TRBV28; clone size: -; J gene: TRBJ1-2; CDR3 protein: CASSIDRAGGYTF; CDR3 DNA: TGTGCCAGCAGTATAGACAGGGCCGGTGGCTACACCTTC
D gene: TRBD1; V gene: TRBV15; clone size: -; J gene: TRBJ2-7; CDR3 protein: CATSRHPSLDRVGGSYEQYF; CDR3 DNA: TGTGCCACCAGCAGACATCCCTCGCTCGACAGGGTGGGTGGTTCCTACGAGCAGTACTTC
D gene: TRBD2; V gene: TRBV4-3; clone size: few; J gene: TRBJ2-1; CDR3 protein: CASSQGVAGHNEQFF; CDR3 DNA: TGCGCCAGCAGCCAAGGGGTAGCGGGGCACAATGAGCAGTTCTTC
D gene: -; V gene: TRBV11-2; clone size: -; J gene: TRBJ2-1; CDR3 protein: CASSLEPSVDNEQFF; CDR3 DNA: TGTGCCAGCAGCTTGGAGCCTAGCGTCGACAATGAGCAGTTCTTC
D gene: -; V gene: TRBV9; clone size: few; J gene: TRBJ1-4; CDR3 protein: CASSVETDETLFF; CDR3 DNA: TGTGCCAGCAGCGTAGAGACAGATGAAACACTGTTTTTT
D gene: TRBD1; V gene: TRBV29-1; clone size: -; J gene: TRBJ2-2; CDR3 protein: CSVRTGPNTGELFF; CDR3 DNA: TGCAGCGTCCGGACAGGGCCGAACACCGGGGAGCTGTTTTTT
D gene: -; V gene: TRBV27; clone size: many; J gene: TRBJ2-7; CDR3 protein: CASSFKAHSYEQYF; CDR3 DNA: TGTGCCAGCAGTTTTAAAGCGCACTCCTACGAGCAGTACTTC
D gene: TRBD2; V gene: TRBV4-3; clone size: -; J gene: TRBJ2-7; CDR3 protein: CASSQDPSGGAYPYEQYF; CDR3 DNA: TGCGCCAGCAGCCAAGACCCTAGCGGGGGGGCCTACCCCTACGAGCAGTACTTC
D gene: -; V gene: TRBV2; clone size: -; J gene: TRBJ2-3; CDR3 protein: CASNYREGTTDTQYF; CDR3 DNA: TGTGCCAGTAATTACAGGGAAGGGACCACAGATACGCAGTATTTT
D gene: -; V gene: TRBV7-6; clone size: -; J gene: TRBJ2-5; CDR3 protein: CASSLTPQTEQETQYF; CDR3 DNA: TGTGCCAGCAGCTTAACCCCCCAAACCGAACAAGAGACCCAGTACTTC
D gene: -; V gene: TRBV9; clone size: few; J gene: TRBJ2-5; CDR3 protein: CASAKGAEETQYF; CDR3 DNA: TGTGCCAGCGCAAAAGGAGCGGAAGAGACCCAGTACTTC
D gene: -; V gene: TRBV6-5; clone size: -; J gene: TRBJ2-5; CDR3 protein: CASSYGSGLGETQYF; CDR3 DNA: TGTGCCAGCAGTTACGGTTCAGGACTCGGGGAGACCCAGTACTTC
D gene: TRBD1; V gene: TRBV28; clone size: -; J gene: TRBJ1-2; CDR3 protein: CASSFPGQGYYGYTF; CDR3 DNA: TGTGCCAGCAGTTTCCCGGGACAGGGCTACTATGGCTACACCTTC
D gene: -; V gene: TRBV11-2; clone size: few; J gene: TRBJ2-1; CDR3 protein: CASSLERTIPINYNEQFF; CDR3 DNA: TGTGCCAGCAGCTTAGAGCGAACAATCCCAATTAACTACAATGAGCAGTTCTTC
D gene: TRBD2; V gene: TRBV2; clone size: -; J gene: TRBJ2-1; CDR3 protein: CASRETSGTYNEQFF; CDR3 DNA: TGTGCCAGCAGGGAGACTAGCGGCACCTACAATGAGCAGTTCTTC
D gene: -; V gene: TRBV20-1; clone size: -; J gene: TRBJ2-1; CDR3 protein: CSARDLREHSYNEQFF; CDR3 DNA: TGCAGTGCTAGAGATCTAAGGGAGCACTCCTACAATGAGCAGTTCTTC
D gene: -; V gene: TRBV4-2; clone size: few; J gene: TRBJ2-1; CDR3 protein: CASSPGLNNEQFF; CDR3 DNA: TGTGCCAGCAGCCCAGGACTTAACAATGAGCAGTTCTTC
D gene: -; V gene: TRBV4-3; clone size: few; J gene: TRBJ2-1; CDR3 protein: CASSQEGRLFGQFF; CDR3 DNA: TGCGCCAGCAGCCAAGAGGGACGCTTGTTTGGGCAGTTCTTC
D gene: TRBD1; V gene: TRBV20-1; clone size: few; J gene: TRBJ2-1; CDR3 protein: CSASNRNRDRGRNEQFF; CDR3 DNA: TGCAGTGCTAGTAACCGTAACCGGGACAGGGGGCGGAATGAGCAGTTCTTC
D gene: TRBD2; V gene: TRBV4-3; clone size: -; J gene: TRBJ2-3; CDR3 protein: CASSQDAGDHTDTQYF; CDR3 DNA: TGCGCCAGCAGCCAAGATGCGGGGGACCACACAGATACGCAGTATTTT
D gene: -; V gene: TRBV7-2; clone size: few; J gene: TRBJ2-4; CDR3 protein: CASSPGINLAKNIQYF; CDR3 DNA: TGTGCCAGCAGCCCTGGCATAAATCTAGCCAAAAACATTCAGTACTTC